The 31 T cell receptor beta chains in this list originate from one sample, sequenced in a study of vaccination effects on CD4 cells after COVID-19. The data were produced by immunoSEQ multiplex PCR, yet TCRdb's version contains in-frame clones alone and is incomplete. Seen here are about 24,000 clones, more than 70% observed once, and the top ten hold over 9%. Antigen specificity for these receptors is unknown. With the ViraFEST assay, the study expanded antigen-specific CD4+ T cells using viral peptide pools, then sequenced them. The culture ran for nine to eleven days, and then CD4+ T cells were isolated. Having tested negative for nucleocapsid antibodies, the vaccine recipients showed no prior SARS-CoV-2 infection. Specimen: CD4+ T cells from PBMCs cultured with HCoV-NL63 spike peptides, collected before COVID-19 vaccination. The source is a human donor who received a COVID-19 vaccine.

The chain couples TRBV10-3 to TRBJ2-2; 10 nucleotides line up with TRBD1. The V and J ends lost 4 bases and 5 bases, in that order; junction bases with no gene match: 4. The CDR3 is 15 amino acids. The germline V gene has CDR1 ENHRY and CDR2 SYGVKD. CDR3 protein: CAISAGQGGTGELFF. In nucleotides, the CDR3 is TGTGCCATCAGTGCCGGACAGGGGGGAACCGGGGAGCTGTTTTTT.

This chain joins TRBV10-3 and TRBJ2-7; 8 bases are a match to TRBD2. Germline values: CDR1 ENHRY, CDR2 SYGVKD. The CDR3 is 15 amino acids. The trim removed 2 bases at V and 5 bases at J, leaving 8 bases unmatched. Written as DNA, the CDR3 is TGTGCCATCAGTGAGAGGACGGGGGGGCGGGACGAGCAGTACTTC. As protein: CAISERTGGRDEQYF.

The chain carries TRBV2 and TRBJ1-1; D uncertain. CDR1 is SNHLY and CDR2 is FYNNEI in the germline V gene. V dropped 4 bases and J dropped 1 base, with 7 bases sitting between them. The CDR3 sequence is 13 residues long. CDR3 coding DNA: TGTGCCAGCAGTGGCGAGGCGAACACTGAAGCTTTCTTT. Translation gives CASSGEANTEAFF. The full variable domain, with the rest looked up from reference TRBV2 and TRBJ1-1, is EPEVTQTPSHQVTQMGQEVILRCVPISNHLYFYWYRQILGQKVEFLVSFYNNEISEKSEIFDDQFSVERPDGSNFTLKIRSTKLEDSAMYFCASSGEANTEAFFGQGTRLTVV.

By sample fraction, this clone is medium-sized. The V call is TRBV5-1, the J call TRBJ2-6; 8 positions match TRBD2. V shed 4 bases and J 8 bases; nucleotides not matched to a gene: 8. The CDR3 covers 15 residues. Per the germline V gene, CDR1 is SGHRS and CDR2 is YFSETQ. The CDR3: CASSGGTSSTNVLTF. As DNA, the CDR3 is TGCGCCAGCAGCGGGGGGACTAGTAGTACCAACGTCCTGACTTTC.

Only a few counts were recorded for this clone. CDR3 DNA: TGTGCCAGCAGTGATACGGGCACTAGCGGTCTGACCTACGAGCAGTACTTC. It yields the protein CASSDTGTSGLTYEQYF. The V call is TRBV2, the J call TRBJ2-7; TRBD2 matches 8 bases. Per the germline V gene, CDR1 is SNHLY and CDR2 is FYNNEI. The CDR3 consists of 17 residues. J lost 2 bases, V lost 3 bases, and 12 bases had no gene match.

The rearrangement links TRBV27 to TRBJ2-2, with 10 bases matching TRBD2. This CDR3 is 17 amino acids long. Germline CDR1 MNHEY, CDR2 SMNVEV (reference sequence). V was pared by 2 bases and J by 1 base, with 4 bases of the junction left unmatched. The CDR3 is CASSLSSSGGNTGELFF. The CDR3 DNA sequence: TGTGCCAGCAGTTTAAGCTCTAGCGGGGGGAACACCGGGGAGCTGTTTTTT.

CDR3 bases: TGTGCCAGTAAGCCAAGGACAGGGGTAGGGTATGGCTACACCTTC. This sequence encodes CASKPRTGVGYGYTF. The chain recombines TRBV19 with TRBJ1-2; TRBD1 matches at 9 bases. V was clipped by 7 bases and J by 5 bases; unmatched bases: 11. The CDR3 length is 15 residues. Germline CDR1 LNHDA, CDR2 SQIVND (reference sequence).

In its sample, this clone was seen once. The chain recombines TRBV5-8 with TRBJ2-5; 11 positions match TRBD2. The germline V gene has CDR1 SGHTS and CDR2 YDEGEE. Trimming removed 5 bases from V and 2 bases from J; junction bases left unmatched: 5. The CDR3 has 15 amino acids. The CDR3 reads CASRGRLAGQETQYF. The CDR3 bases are TGTGCCAGCAGGGGGCGACTAGCGGGACAAGAGACCCAGTACTTC.

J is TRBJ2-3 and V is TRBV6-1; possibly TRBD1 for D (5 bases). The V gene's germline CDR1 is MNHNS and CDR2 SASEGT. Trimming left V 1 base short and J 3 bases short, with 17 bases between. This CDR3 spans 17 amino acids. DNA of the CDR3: TGTGCCAGCAGTGAAGGGGTCGAGGCAGGGTGGACAGATACGCAGTATTTT. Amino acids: CASSEGVEAGWTDTQYF.

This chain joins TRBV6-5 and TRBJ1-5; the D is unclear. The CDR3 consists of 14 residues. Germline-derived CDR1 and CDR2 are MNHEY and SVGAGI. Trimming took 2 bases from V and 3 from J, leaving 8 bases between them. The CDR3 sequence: CASSYGGVNQPQHF. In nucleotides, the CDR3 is TGTGCCAGCAGTTACGGAGGAGTCAATCAGCCCCAGCATTTT.

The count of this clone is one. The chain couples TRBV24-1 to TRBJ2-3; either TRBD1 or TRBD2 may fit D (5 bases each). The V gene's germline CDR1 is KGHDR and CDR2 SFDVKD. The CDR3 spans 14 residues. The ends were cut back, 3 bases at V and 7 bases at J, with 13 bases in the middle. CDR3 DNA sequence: TGTGCCACCAGTGATACCGACAGACTAAATACGCAGTATTTT. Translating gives CATSDTDRLNTQYF.

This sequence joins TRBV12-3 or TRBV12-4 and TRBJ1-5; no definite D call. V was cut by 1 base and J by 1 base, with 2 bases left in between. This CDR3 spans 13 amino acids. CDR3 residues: CASSLESNQPQHF. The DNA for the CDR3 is TGTGCCAGCAGTTTAGAGAGCAATCAGCCCCAGCATTTT.

The CDR3: CASSYRDRGSYEQYF. In DNA, the CDR3 is TGTGCCAGCAGCTACCGGGACAGGGGTTCCTACGAGCAGTACTTC. This rearrangement joins TRBV7-8 to TRBJ2-7; 10 bases align to TRBD1. The CDR3 totals 15 residues. V shed 4 bases and J 1 base; nucleotides not matched to a gene: 4. Germline V lookup: CDR1 SGHVS, CDR2 FQNEAQ.

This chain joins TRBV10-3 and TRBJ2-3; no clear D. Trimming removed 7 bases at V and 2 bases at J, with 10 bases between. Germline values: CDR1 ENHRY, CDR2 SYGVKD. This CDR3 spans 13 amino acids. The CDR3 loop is CAIKPPDTDTQYF. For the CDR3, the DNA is TGTGCCATCAAACCGCCGGACACAGATACGCAGTATTTT.

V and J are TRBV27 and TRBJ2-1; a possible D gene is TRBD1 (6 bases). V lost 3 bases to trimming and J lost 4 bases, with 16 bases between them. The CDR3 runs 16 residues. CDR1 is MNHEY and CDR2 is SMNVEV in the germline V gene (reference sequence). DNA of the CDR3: TGTGCCAGCAGTTTCCTCGGGACACAGACGTACAATGAGCAGTTCTTC. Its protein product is CASSFLGTQTYNEQFF.

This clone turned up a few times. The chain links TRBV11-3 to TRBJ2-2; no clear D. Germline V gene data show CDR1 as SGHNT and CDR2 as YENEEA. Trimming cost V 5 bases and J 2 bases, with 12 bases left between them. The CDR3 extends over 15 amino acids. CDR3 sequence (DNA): TGTGCCAGCAGCGTTCGTCAGGCTAACACCGGGGAGCTGTTTTTT. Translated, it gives CASSVRQANTGELFF.

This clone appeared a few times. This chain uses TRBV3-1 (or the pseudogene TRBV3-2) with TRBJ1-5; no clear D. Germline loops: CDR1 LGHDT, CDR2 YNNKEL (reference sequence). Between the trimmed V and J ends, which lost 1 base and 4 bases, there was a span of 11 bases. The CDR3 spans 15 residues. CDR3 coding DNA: TGTGCCAGCAGCCAAGTATTCGCGTTGAATCAGCCCCAGCATTTT. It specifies CASSQVFALNQPQHF.

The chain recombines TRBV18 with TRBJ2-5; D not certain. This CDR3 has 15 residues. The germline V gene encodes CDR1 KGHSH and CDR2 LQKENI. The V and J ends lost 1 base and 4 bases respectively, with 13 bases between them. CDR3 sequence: CASSPQQATRETQYF. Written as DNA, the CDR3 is TGTGCCAGCTCACCACAGCAAGCGACCCGAGAGACCCAGTACTTC.

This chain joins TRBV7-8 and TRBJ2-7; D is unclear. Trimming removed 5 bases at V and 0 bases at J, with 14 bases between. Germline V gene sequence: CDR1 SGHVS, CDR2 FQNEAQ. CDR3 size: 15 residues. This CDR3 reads CASSRGGRSSYEQYF. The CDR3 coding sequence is TGTGCCAGCAGCCGAGGTGGCAGGAGCTCCTACGAGCAGTACTTC.

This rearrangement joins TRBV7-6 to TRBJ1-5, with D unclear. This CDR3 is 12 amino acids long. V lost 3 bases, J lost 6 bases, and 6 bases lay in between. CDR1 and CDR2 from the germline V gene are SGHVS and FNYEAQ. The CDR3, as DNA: TGTGCCAGCAGCTTCCTAGGTCAGCCCCAGCATTTT. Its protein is CASSFLGQPQHF.

CDR3 sequence reads: CASRFAEPTGELFF. As DNA, the CDR3 is TGTGCCAGCAGATTCGCCGAGCCCACCGGGGAGCTGTTTTTT. The chain joins TRBV6-6 to TRBJ2-2; D is unresolved. Germline assignment: CDR1 MNHNY and CDR2 SVGAGI (reference sequence). The CDR3 totals 14 residues. Trimming cost V 6 bases and J 4 bases, with 12 bases left between them.

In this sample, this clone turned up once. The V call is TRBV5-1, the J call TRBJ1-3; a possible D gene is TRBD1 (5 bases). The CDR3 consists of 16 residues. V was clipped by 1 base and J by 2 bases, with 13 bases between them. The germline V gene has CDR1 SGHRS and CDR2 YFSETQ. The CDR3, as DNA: TGCGCCAGCAGCTTGTTCCAGGGCTCGGCTGGAAACACCATATATTTT. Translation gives CASSLFQGSAGNTIYF.

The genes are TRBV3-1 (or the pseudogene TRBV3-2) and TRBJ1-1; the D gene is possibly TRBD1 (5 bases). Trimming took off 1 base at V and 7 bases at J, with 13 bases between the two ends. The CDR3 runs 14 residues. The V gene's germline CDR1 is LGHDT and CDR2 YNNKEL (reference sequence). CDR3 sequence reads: CASSQGDAGGEAFF. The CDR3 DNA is TGTGCCAGCAGCCAAGGTGACGCGGGGGGTGAAGCTTTCTTT.

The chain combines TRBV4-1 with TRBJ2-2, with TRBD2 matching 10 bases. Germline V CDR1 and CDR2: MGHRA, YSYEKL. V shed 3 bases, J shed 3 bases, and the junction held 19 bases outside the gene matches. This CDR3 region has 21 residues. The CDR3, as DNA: TGCGCCAGCAGCCAGGGGGGTGGGATTAAGCGGGAGGGCCGGGACACCGGGGAGCTGTTTTTT. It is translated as CASSQGGGIKREGRDTGELFF.

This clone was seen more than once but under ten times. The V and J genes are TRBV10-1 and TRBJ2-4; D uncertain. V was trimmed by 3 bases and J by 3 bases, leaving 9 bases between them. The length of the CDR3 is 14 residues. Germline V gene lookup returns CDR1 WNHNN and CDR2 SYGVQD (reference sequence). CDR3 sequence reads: CASSEGGDKNIQYF. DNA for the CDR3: TGCGCCAGCAGTGAAGGTGGTGACAAAAACATTCAGTACTTC.

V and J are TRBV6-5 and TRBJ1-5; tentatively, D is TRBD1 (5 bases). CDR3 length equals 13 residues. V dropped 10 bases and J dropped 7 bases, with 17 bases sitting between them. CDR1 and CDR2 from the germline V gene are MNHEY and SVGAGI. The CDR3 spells CATTWGREQPQHF. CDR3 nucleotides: TGTGCCACCACCTGGGGACGGGAGCAGCCCCAGCATTTT.

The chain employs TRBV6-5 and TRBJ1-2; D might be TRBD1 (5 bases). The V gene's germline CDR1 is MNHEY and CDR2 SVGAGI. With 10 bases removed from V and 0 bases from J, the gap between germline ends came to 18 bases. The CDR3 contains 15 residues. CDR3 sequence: CATSSIGGTNYGYTF. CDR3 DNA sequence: TGTGCCACCTCGTCGATCGGGGGAACTAACTATGGCTACACCTTC.

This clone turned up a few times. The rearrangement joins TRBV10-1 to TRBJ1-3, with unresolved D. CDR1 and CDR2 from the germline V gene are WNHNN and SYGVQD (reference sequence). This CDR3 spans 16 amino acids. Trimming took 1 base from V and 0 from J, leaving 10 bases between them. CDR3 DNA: TGCGCCAGCAGTGAGTGGGTGAACCCCTCTGGAAACACCATATATTTT. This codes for CASSEWVNPSGNTIYF.

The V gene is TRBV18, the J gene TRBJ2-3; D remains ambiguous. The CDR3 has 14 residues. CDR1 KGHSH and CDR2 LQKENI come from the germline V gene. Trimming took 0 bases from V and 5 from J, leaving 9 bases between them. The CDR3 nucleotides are TGTGCCAGCTCACCACCGGGCCCTAGAGATACGCAGTATTTT. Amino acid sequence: CASSPPGPRDTQYF.

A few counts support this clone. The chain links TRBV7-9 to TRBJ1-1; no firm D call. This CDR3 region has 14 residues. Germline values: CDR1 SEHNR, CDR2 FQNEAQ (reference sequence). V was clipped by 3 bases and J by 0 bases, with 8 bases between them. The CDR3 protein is CASSLGRMNTEAFF. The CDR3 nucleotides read TGTGCCAGCAGCTTGGGCAGGATGAACACTGAAGCTTTCTTT.

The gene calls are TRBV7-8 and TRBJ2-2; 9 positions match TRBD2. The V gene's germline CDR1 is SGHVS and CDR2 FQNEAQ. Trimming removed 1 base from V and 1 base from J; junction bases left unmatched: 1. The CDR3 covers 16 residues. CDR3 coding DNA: TGTGCCAGCAGCTTAGGGCGGGGGGGGAACACCGGGGAGCTGTTTTTT. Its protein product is CASSLGRGGNTGELFF.